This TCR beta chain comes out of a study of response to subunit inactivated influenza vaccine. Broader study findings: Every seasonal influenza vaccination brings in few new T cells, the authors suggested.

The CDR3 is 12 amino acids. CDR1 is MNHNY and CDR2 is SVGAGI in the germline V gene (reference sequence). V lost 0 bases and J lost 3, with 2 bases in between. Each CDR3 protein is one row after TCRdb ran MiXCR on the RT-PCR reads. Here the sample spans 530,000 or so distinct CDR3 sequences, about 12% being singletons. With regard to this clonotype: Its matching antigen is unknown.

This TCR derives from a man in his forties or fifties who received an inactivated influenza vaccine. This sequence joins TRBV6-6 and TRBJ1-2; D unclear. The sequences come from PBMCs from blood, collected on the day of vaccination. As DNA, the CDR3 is TGTGCCAGCAGTTACTCGGACTATGGCTACACCTTC. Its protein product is CASSYSDYGYTF.